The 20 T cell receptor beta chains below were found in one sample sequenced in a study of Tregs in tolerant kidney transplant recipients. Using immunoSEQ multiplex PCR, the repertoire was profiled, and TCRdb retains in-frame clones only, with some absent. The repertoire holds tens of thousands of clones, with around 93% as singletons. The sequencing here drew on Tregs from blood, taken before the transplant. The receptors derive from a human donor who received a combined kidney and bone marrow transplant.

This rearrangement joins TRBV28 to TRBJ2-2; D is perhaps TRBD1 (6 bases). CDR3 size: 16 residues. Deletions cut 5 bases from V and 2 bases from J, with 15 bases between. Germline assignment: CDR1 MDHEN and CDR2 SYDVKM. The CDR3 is CASSPQDSRNTGELFF. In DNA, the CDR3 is TGTGCCAGCAGTCCCCAGGACAGTAGAAACACCGGGGAGCTGTTTTTT.

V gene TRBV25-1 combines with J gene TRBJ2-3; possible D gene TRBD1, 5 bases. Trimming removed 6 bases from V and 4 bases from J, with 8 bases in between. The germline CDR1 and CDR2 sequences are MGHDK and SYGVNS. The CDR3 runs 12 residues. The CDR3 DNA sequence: TGTGCCAGCAGGGACACTCCAGATACGCAGTATTTT. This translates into CASRDTPDTQYF.

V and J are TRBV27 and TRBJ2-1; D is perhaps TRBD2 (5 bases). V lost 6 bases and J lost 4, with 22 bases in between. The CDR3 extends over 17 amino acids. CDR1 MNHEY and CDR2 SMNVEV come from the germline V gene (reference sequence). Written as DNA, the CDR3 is TGTGCCAGCAGCCCGGGTGAGGGCTTGCTGGGTTACAATGAGCAGTTCTTC. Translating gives CASSPGEGLLGYNEQFF.

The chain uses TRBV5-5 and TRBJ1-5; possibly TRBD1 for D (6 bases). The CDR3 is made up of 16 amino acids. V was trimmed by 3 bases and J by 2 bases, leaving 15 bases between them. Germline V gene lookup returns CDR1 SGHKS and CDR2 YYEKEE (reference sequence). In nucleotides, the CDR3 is TGTGCCAGCAGCTCCGGACAGCCGGGCGGCAATCAGCCCCAGCATTTT. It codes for CASSSGQPGGNQPQHF. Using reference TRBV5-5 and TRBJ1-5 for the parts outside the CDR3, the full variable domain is DAGVTQSPTHLIKTRGQQVTLRCSPISGHKSVSWYQQVLGQGPQFIFQYYEKEERGRGNFPDRFSARQFPNYSSELNVNALLLGDSALYLCASSSGQPGGNQPQHFGDGTRLSIL.

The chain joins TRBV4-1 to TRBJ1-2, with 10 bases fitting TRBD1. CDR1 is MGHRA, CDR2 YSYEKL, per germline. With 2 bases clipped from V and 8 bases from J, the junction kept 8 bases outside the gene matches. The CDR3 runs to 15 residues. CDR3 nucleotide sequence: TGCGCCAGCAGCCAACCACGACAGGGGGCTTGGGGCTACACCTTC. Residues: CASSQPRQGAWGYTF.

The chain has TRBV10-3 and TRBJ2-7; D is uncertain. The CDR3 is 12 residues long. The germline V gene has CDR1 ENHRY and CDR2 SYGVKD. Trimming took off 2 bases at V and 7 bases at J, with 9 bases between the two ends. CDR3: CAISEGHSEQYF. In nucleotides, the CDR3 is TGTGCCATCAGTGAGGGGCATTCGGAGCAGTACTTC.

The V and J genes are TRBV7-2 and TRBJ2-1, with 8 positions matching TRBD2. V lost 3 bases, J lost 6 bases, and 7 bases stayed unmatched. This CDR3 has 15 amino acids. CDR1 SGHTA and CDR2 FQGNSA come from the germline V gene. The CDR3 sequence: CASSFPGLEINEQFF. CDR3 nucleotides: TGTGCCAGCAGCTTCCCGGGACTAGAGATCAATGAGCAGTTCTTC.

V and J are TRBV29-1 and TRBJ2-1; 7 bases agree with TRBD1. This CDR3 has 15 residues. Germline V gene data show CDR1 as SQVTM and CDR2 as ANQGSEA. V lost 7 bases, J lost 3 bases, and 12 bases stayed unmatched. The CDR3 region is CSANRQGILYNEQFF. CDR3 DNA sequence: TGCAGCGCCAACAGACAGGGAATACTCTACAATGAGCAGTTCTTC.

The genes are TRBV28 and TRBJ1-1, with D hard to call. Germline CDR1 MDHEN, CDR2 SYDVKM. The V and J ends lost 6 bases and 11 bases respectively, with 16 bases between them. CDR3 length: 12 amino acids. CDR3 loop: CASRGNALGAFF. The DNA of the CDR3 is TGTGCCAGCAGGGGGAATGCGTTGGGGGCTTTCTTT.

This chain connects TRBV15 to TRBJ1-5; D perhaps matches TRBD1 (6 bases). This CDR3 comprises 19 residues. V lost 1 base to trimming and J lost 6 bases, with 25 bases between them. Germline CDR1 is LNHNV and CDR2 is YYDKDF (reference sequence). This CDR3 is CATSRGSRQVQSWSQPQHF. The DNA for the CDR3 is TGTGCCACCAGCAGAGGTAGCAGACAGGTCCAGAGTTGGAGTCAGCCCCAGCATTTT.

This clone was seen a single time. The CDR3 spells CASSLVGEKYSNQPQHF. The CDR3 bases are TGTGCCAGCAGCTTGGTCGGCGAGAAGTATAGCAATCAGCCCCAGCATTTT. The V call is TRBV5-5, the J call TRBJ1-5; D gene ambiguous. The CDR3 spans 17 residues. Germline V gene lookup returns CDR1 SGHKS and CDR2 YYEKEE (reference sequence). The V end was cut by 0 bases, the J end by 0 bases, with 13 bases between.

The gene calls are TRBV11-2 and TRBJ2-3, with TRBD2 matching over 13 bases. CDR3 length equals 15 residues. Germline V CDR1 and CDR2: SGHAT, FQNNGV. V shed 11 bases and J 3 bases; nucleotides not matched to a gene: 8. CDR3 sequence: CAVTMGLAGTDTQYF. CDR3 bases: TGTGCCGTCACAATGGGACTAGCGGGAACAGATACGCAGTATTTT.

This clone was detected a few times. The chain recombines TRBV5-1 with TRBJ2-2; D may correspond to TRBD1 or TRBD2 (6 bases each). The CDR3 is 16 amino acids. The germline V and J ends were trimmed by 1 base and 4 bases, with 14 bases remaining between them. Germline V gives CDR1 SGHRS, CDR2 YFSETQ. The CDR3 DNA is TGCGCCAGCAGCTTGAAATCGGGGGCCTTCACCGGGGAGCTGTTTTTT. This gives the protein CASSLKSGAFTGELFF.

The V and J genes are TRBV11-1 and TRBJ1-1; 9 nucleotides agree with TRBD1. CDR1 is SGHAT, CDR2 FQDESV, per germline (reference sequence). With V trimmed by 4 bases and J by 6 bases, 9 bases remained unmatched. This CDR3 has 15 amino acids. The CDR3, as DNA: TGTGCCAGCAGCTCAGACAGGGGGATTAATTCTGAAGCTTTCTTT. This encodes CASSSDRGINSEAFF. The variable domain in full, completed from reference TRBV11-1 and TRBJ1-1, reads EAEVAQSPRYKITEKSQAVAFWCDPISGHATLYWYRQILGQGPELLVQFQDESVVDDSQLPKDRFSAERLKGVDSTLKIQPAELGDSAMYLCASSSDRGINSEAFFGQGTRLTVV.

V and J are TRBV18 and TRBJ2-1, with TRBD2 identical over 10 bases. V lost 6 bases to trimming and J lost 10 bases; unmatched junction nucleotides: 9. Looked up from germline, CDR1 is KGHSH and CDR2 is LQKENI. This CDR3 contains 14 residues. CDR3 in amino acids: CASSPGLAIGEQFF. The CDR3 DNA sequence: TGTGCCAGCTCCCCGGGACTAGCGATCGGGGAGCAGTTCTTC. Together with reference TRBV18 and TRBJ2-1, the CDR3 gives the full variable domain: NAGVMQNPRHLVRRRGQEARLRCSPMKGHSHVYWYRQLPEEGLKFMVYLQKENIIDESGMPKERFSAEFPKEGPSILRIQQVVRGDSAAYFCASSPGLAIGEQFFGPGTRLTVL.

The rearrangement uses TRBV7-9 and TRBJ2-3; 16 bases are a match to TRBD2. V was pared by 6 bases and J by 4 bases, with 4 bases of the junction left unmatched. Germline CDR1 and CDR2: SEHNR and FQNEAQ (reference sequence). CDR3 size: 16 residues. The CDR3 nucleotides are TGTGCCAGCAGTCCGGGGACTAGCGGGAGGGCAGATACGCAGTATTTT. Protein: CASSPGTSGRADTQYF.

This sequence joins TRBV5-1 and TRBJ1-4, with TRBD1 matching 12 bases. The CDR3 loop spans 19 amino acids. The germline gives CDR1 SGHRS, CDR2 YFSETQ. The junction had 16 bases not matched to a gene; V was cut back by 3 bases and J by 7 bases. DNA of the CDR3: TGCGCCAGCAGCTCTGGGGACAGGGGGCCTCCCTTTATAGGTGAAAAACTGTTTTTT. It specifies CASSSGDRGPPFIGEKLFF.

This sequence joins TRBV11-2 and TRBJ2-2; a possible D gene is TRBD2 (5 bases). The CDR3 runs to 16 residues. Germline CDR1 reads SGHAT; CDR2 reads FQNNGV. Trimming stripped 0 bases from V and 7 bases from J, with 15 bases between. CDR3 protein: CASSLERVVLGGELFF. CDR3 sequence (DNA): TGTGCCAGCAGCTTAGAGAGGGTGGTACTTGGCGGGGAGCTGTTTTTT.

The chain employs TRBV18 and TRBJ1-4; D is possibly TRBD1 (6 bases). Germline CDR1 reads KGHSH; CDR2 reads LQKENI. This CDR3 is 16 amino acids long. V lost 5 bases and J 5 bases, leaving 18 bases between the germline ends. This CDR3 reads CASSSLSGVENEKLFF. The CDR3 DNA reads TGTGCCAGCTCATCCCTTTCAGGGGTGGAAAATGAAAAACTGTTTTTT. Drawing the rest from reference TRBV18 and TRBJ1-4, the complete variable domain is NAGVMQNPRHLVRRRGQEARLRCSPMKGHSHVYWYRQLPEEGLKFMVYLQKENIIDESGMPKERFSAEFPKEGPSILRIQQVVRGDSAAYFCASSSLSGVENEKLFFGSGTQLSVL.

The CDR3 DNA reads TGCGCCAGCAGCCAAGAAGGGGCCTCCTGGGGTTGGGCCTACGAGCAGTACTTC. Amino acid sequence: CASSQEGASWGWAYEQYF. The genes are TRBV4-1 and TRBJ2-5; weak D call: TRBD1 (5 bases). Gene TRBJ2-7 matches the end of the DNA better, so the J call may be wrong. Germline CDR1 MGHRA, CDR2 YSYEKL. The CDR3 has 18 residues.